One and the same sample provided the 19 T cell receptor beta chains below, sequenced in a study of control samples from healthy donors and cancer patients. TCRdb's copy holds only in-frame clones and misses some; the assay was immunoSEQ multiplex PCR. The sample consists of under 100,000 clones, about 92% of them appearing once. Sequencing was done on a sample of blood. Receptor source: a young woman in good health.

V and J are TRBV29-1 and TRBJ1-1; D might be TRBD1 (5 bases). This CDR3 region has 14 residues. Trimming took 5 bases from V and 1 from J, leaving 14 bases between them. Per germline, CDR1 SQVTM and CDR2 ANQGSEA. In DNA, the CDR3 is TGCAGCGTTAGGACACGACAAGAGAACACTGAAGCTTTCTTT. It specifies CSVRTRQENTEAFF.

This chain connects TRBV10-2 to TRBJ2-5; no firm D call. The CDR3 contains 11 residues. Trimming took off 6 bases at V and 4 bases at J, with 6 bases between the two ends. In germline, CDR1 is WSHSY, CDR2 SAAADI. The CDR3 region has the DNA TGCGCCAGCAGGTCCCGAGAGACCCAGTACTTC. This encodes CASRSRETQYF.

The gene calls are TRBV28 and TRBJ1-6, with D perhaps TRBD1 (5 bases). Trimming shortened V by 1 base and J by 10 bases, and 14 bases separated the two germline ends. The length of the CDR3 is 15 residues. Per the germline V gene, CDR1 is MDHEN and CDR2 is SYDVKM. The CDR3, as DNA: TGTGCCAGCAGTTTATTTGCGGTTCGGGACTCACCCCTCCACTTT. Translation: CASSLFAVRDSPLHF.

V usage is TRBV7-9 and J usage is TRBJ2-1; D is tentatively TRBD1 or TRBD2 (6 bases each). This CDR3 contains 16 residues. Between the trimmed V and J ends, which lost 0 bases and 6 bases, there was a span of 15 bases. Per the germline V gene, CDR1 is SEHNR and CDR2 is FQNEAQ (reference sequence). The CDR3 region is CASSLAGRTVFNEQFF. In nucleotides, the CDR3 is TGTGCCAGCAGCTTAGCTGGGAGGACAGTCTTCAATGAGCAGTTCTTC.

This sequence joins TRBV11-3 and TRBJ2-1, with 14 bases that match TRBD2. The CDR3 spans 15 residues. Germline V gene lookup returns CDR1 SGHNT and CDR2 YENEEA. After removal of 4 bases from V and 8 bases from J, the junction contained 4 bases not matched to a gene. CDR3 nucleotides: TGTGCCAGCAGCTCTTGGGGACTAGCGGGAGATGAGCAGTTCTTC. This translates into CASSSWGLAGDEQFF.

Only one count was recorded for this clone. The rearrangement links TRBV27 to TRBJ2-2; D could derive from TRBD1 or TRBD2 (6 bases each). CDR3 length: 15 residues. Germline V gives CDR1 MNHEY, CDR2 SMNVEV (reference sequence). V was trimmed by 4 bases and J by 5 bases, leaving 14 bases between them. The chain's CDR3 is CASSYNLGGTGELFF. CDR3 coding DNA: TGTGCCAGCAGTTACAACCTAGGGGGGACCGGGGAGCTGTTTTTT.

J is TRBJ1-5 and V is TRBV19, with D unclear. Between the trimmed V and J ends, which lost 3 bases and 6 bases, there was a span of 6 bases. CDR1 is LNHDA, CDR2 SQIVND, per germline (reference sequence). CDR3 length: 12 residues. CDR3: CASSMMRQPQHF. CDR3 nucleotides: TGTGCCAGTAGTATGATGCGTCAGCCCCAGCATTTT.

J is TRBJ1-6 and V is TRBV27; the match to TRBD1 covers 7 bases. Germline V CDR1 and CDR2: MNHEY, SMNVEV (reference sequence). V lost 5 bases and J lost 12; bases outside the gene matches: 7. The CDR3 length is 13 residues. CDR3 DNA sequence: TGTGCCAGCAGTACCCGGACAGGCGAACCCCTCCACTTT. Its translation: CASSTRTGEPLHF.

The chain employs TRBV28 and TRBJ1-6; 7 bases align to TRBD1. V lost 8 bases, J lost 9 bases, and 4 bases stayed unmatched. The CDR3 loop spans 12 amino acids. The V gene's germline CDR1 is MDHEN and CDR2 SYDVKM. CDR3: CASGQEVSPLHF. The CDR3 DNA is TGTGCCAGCGGACAGGAGGTTTCACCCCTCCACTTT. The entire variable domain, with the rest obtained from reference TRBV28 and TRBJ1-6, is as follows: DVKVTQSSRYLVKRTGEKVFLECVQDMDHENMFWYRQDPGLGLRLIYFSYDVKMKEKGDIPEGYSVSREKKERFSLILESASTNQTSMYLCASGQEVSPLHFGNGTRLTVT.

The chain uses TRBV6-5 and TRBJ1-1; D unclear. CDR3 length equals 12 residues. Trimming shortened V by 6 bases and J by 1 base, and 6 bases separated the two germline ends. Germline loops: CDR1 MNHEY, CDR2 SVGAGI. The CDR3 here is CASSYKNTEAFF. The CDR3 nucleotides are TGTGCCAGCAGCTACAAGAACACTGAAGCTTTCTTT.

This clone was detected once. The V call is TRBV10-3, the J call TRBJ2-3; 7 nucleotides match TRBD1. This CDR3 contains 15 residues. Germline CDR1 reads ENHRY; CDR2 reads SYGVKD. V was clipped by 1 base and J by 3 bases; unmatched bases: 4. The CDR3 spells CAISELGQKTDTQYF. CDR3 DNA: TGTGCCATCAGTGAGTTGGGACAGAAAACAGATACGCAGTATTTT.

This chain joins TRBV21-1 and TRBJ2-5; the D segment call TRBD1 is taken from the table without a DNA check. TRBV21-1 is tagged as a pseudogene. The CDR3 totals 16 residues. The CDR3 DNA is TGTGCCAGCAGCGGACAGGGAGGCCCCCCGGAGGAGACCCAGTACTTC. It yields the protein CASSGQGGPPEETQYF.

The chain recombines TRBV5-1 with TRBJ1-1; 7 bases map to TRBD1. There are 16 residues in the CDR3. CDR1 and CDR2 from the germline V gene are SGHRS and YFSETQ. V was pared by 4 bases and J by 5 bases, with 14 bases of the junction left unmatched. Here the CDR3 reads CASSQGTELPVTEAFF. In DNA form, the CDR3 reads TGCGCCAGCAGCCAGGGGACAGAACTACCTGTGACTGAAGCTTTCTTT.

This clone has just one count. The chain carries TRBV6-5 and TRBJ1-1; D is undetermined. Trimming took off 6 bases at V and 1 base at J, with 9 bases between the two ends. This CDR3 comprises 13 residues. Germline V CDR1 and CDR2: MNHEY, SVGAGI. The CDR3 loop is CASSVDKNTEAFF. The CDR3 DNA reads TGTGCCAGCAGCGTCGACAAGAACACTGAAGCTTTCTTT.

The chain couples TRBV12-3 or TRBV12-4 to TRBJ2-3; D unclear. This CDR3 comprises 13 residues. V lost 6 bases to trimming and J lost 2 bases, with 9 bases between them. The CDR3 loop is CASSRRDTDTQYF. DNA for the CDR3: TGTGCCAGCAGCCGGCGAGACACAGATACGCAGTATTTT.

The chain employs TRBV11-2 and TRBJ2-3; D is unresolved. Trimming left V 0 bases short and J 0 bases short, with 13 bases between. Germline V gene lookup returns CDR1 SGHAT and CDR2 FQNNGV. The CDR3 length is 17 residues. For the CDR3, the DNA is TGTGCCAGCAGCTTAGAATCACTGGCGGATAGCACAGATACGCAGTATTTT. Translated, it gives CASSLESLADSTDTQYF.

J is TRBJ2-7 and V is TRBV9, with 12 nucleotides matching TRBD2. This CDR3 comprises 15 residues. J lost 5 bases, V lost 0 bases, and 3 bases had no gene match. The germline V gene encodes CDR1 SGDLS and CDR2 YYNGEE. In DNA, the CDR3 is TGTGCCAGCAGCGTAGGACTAGCGGGAGTGGACGAGCAGTACTTC. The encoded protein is CASSVGLAGVDEQYF.

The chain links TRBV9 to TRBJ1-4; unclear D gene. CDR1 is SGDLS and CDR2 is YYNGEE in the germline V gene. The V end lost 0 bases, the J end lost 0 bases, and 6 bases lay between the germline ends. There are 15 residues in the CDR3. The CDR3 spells CASSVGQTTNEKLFF. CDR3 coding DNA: TGTGCCAGCAGCGTAGGTCAGACAACTAATGAAAAACTGTTTTTT. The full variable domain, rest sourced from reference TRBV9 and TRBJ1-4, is DSGVTQTPKHLITATGQRVTLRCSPRSGDLSVYWYQQSLDQGLQFLIQYYNGEERAKGNILERFSAQQFPDLHSELNLSSLELGDSALYFCASSVGQTTNEKLFFGSGTQLSVL.

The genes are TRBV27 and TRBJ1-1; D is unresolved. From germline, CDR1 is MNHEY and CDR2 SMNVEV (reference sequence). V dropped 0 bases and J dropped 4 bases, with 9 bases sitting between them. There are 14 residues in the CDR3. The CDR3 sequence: CASSLSSMGTEAFF. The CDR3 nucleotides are TGTGCCAGCAGTTTATCTTCCATGGGCACTGAAGCTTTCTTT.